The clone carrying this TCR beta chain was counted ten times or more. Its matching antigen is unknown. Busulfan-fludarabine conditioning, marrow transplant, and cyclophosphamide on days +3 and +4 were administered. The sample comes from a study of T cells after posttransplantation cyclophosphamide. General study points: Donor-recipient repertoire similarity was low at 1-2 months, rising over year one. After PTCy, TRB diversity resembled that of CNI/methotrexate controls. Blood and skin or GI T cell repertoires showed limited TRB overlap.

V lost 7 bases and J 1 base, leaving 16 bases between the germline ends. The V gene's germline CDR1 is MNHNS and CDR2 SASEGT. This CDR3 region has 15 residues. Repertoires were generated with immunoSEQ multiplex PCR, while TCRdb's copy carries only in-frame clones and drops some. Altogether 6,500 to 9,000 clones were found in the sample, and no singletons occur. V gene TRBV6-1 combines with J gene TRBJ1-1; no definite D call. Sequencing used PBMCs, obtained after allogeneic stem cell transplant with posttransplant cyclophosphamide. This TCR came from a female patient between 50 and 60 years old who received an allogeneic stem cell transplant from a related donor, was CMV-positive, and had no GVHD. The graft donor may have contributed some T cells. CDR3 bases: TGTGCCAGCATTGCCTGGTGGCAAAAGAACACTGAAGCTTTCTTT. It is translated as CASIAWWQKNTEAFF.